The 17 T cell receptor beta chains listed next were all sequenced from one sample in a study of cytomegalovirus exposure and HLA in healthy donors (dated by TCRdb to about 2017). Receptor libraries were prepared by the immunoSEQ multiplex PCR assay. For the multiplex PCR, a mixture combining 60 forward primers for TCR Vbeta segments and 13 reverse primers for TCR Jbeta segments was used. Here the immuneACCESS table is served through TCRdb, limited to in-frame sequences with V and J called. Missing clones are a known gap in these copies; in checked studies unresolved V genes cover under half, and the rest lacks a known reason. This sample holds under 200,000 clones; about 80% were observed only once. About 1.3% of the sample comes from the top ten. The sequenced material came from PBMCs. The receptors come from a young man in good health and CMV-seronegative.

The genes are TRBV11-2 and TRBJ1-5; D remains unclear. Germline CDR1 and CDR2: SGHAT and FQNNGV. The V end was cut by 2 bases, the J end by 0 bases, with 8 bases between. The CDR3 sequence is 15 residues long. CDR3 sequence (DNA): TGTGCCAGCAGCTTAATGGGCAATAGCAATCAGCCCCAGCATTTT. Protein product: CASSLMGNSNQPQHF.

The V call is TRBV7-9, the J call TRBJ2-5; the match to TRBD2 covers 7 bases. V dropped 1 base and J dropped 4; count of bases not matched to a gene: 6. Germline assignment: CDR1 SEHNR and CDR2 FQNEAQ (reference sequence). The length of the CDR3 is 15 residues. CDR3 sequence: CASSLGAGVGETQYF. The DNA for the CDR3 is TGTGCCAGCAGCTTAGGCGCGGGGGTCGGAGAGACCCAGTACTTC.

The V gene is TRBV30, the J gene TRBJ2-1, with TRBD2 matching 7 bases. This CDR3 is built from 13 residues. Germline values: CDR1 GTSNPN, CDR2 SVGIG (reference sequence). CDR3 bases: TGTGCGGAGACTAGCCGAGGGGACAATGAGCAGTTCTTC. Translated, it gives CAETSRGDNEQFF. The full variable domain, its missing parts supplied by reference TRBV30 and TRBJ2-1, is SQTIHQWPATLVQPVGSPLSLECTVEGTSNPNLYWYRQAAGRGLQLLFYSVGIGQISSEVPQNLSASRPQDRQFILSSKKLLLSDSGFYLCAETSRGDNEQFFGPGTRLTVL.

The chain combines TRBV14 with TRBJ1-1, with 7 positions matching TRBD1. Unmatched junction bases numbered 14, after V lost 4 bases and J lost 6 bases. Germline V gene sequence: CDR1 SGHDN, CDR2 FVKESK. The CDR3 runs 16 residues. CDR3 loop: CASSPRTGLSHSEAFF. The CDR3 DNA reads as TGTGCCAGCAGCCCACGGACAGGCTTAAGCCACTCTGAAGCTTTCTTT.

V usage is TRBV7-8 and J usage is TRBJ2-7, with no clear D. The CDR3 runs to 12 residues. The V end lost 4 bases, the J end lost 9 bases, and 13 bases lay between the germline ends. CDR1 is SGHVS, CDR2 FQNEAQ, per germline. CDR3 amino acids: CASSSTPSGQYF. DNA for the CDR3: TGTGCCAGCAGCTCGACTCCTTCGGGGCAGTACTTC.

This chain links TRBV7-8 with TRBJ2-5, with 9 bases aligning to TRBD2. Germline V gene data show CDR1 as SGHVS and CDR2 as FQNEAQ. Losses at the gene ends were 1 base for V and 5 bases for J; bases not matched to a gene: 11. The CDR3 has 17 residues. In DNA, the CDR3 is TGTGCCAGCAGCTTAGGGTTGGTAGCGGGAGCCCGGGAGACCCAGTACTTC. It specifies CASSLGLVAGARETQYF.

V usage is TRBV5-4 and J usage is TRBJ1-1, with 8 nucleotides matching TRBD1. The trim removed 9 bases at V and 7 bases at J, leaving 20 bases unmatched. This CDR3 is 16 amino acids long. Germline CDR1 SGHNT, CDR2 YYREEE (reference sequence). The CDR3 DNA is TGTGCCACCAGAGGACGACAGGGGCCCGAAGGAGTTGAAGCTTTCTTT. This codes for CATRGRQGPEGVEAFF.

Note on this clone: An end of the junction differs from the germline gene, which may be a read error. In nucleotides, the CDR3 is TGCGCCAGCAGATTGGACAGGCGAGCACTAAACACTGAAGCTTTCTTT. Translation gives CASRLDRRALNTEAFF. The rearrangement joins TRBV5-1 to TRBJ1-1; 7 bases are shared with TRBD1. The CDR3 is made up of 16 amino acids. The germline gives CDR1 SGHRS, CDR2 YFSETQ.

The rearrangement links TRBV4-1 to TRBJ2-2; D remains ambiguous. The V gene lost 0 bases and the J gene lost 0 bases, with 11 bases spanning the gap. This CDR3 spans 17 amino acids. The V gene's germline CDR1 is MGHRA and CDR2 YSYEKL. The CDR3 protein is CASSQDVDRANTGELFF. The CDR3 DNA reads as TGCGCCAGCAGCCAAGATGTCGACCGGGCGAACACCGGGGAGCTGTTTTTT.

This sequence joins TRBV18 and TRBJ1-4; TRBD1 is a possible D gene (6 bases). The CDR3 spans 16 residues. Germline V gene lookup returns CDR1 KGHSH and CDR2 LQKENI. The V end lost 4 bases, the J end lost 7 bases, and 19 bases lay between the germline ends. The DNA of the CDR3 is TGTGCCAGCTCACGTGAATCCGGGACAAGTCGTGAAAAACTGTTTTTT. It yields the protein CASSRESGTSREKLFF. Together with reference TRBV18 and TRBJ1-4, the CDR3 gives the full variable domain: NAGVMQNPRHLVRRRGQEARLRCSPMKGHSHVYWYRQLPEEGLKFMVYLQKENIIDESGMPKERFSAEFPKEGPSILRIQQVVRGDSAAYFCASSRESGTSREKLFFGSGTQLSVL.

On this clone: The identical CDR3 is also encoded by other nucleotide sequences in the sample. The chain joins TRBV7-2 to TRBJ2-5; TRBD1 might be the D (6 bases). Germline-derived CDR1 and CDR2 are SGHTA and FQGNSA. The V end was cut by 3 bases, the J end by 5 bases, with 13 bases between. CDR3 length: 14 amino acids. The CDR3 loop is CASSLGSGEETQYF. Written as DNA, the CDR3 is TGTGCCAGCAGCTTGGGATCAGGGGAGGAGACCCAGTACTTC.

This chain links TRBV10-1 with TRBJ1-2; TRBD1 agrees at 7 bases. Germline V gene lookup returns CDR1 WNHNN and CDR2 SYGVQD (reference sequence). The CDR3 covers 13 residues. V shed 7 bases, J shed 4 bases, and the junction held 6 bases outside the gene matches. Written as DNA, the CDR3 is TGCGCCAGCATGGCAGGGGGTTTCTATGGCTACACCTTC. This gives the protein CASMAGGFYGYTF.

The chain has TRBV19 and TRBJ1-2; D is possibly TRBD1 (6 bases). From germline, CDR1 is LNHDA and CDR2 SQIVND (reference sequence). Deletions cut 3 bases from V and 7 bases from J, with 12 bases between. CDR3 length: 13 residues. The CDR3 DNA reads TGTGCCAGTAGTATCCCAGGGGAAGGTGGCTACACCTTC. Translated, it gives CASSIPGEGGYTF.

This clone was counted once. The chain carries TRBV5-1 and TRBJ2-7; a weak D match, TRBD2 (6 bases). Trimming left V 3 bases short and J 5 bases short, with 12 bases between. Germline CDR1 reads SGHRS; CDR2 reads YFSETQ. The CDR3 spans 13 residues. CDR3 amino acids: CASSSRSGDEQYF. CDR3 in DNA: TGCGCCAGCAGCTCAAGGTCGGGGGACGAGCAGTACTTC.

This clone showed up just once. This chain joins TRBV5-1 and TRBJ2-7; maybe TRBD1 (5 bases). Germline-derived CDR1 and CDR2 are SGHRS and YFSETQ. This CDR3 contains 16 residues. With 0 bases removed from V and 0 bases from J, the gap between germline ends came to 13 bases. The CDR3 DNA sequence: TGCGCCAGCAGCTTGGGTGGGGCCAAACACTCCTACGAGCAGTACTTC. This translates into CASSLGGAKHSYEQYF.

CDR3 loop: CASSPWTGETGANVLTF. The CDR3 DNA follows: TGTGCCAGTAGTCCCTGGACAGGGGAAACTGGGGCCAACGTCCTGACTTTC. V gene TRBV19 combines with J gene TRBJ2-6; 9 bases are shared with TRBD1. V shed 5 bases, J shed 2 bases, and the junction held 7 bases outside the gene matches. The length of the CDR3 is 17 residues. Germline lookup yields CDR1 LNHDA and CDR2 SQIVND (reference sequence).

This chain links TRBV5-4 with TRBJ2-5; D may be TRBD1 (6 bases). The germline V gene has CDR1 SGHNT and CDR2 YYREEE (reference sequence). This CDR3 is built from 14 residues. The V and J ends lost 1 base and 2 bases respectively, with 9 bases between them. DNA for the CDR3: TGTGCCAGCAGCTTGTCAGGACAGCAAGAGACCCAGTACTTC. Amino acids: CASSLSGQQETQYF.